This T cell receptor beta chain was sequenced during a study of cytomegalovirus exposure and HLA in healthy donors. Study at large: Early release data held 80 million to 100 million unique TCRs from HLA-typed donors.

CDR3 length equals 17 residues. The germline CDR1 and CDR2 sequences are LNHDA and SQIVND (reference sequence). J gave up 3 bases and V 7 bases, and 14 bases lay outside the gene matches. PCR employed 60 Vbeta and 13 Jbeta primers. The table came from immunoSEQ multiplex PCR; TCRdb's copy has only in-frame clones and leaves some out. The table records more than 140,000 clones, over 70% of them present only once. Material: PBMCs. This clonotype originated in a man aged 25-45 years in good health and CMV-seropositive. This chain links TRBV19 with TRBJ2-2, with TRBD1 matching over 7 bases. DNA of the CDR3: TGTGCCAGTAACCACATCCGTGACAGGGCGTACACCGGGGAGCTGTTTTTT. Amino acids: CASNHIRDRAYTGELFF.